This T cell receptor beta chain derives from a study of T cell responses to AZD1222 COVID-19 vaccine. Whole-study results and caveats: Among spike-specific TCRs, nearly half reportedly target unmutated variant regions. Elevations in Spike-specific TCR breadth and depth followed administration of two AZD1222 doses.

The repertoire was sequenced with immunoSEQ multiplex PCR; TCRdb's copy has only in-frame clones and lacks some. The data contain roughly 150,000 clones, 85% to 95% of them singletons. Comments on this clone: What it recognizes is unknown.

With 1 base clipped from V and 2 bases from J, the junction kept 7 bases outside the gene matches. The CDR3 totals 17 residues. Germline CDR1 reads MDHEN; CDR2 reads SYDVKM. The genes are TRBV28 and TRBJ2-3, with 9 positions matching TRBD2. The source of this sequence is an adult who received the AZD1222 COVID-19 vaccine. This specimen was peripheral blood, taken 28 days after the second AZD1222 dose. CDR3 sequence reads: CASSLFKLAGNTDTQYF. The DNA of the CDR3 is TGTGCCAGCAGTTTATTTAAACTAGCGGGTAACACAGATACGCAGTATTTT.